Listed below are T cell receptor beta chains from one sample, sequenced in a study of early T cells in non-severe SARS-CoV-2 infection. In TCRdb, the 5' RACE reads were re-called with MiXCR into one record per CDR3 protein. The table includes about 23,000 distinct CDR3 sequences, nearly 5.5% detected once. Material: whole blood. The source of these receptors is an adult who was a healthcare worker with PCR-confirmed SARS-CoV-2 infection or an uninfected control (not recorded which). The CDR3 runs from the conserved cysteine through the conserved F or W. A D gene is named only where the DNA matches it firmly. Not every row has a clone size; where given, it reads once, few, many or a size class.

few	-	TRBV7-2	TRBJ1-1	TGTGCCAGCAGCCCTCACCGTCGGGGATCTGAAGCTTTCTTT	CASSPHRRGSEAFF
many	-	TRBV4-3	TRBJ2-2	TGCGCCAGCAGCCCTGGGAGGGTACAGGGCACCGGGGAGCTGTTTTTT	CASSPGRVQGTGELFF
many	TRBD1	TRBV7-2	TRBJ2-7	TGTGCCAGCAGCTTCGGACAGGGCTCCTACGAGCAGTACTTC	CASSFGQGSYEQYF
many	-	TRBV4-3	TRBJ2-7	TGCGCCAGCAGCCAAGCCCAGGGTGGCTACGAGCAGTACTTC	CASSQAQGGYEQYF
medium-sized	-	TRBV29-1	TRBJ2-5	TGCAGCGTGGGGGGGCCTAACTTGGTGGAGACCCAGTACTTC	CSVGGPNLVETQYF
many	-	TRBV20-1	TRBJ2-5	TGCAGTGCTAGCGGGCAAGAGACCCAGTACTTC	CSASGQETQYF
many	-	TRBV12-3/TRBV12-4	TRBJ1-1	TGTGCCAGCAGTTCGGGCTACAGGGTAGAAGCTTTCTTT	CASSSGYRVEAFF
-	TRBD1	TRBV27	TRBJ2-7	TGTGCCAGCAGCCCATCCGGGACAGGGGGCAACGAGCAGTACTTC	CASSPSGTGGNEQYF
medium-sized	-	TRBV5-1	TRBJ2-7	TGCGCCAGCAGCCCCCGCGCCAGCGACTACGAGCAGTACTTC	CASSPRASDYEQYF
many	-	TRBV18	TRBJ1-5	TGTGCCAGCTCCCCGACCGGGACTAAGAATCAGCCCCAGCATTTT	CASSPTGTKNQPQHF
many	TRBD1	TRBV5-1	TRBJ2-7	TGCGCCAGCAGCTTGGTCCCGACAGGGGGCTCCTACGAGCAGTACTTC	CASSLVPTGGSYEQYF
many	-	TRBV18	TRBJ1-1	TGTGCCAGCTCACCAGGGTTGAACACTGAAGCTTTCTTT	CASSPGLNTEAFF
many	-	TRBV29-1	TRBJ2-4	TGCAGCGTTGAGGACCGGGACACAACAAACATTCAGTACTTC	CSVEDRDTTNIQYF
many	-	TRBV27	TRBJ1-4	TGTGCCAGCAGTCCCCTAGGGGGAGGTGTGACTAATGAAAAACTGTTTTTT	CASSPLGGGVTNEKLFF
many	TRBD2	TRBV7-8	TRBJ2-3	TGTGCCAGCAGCTTAGGAGGCGGGAGGGCCGCGGATACGCAGTATTTT	CASSLGGGRAADTQYF
many	-	TRBV7-2	TRBJ2-7	TGTGCCAGCAGCTTAGATGGCAGGAGGAGCTCCTACGAGCAGTACTTC	CASSLDGRRSSYEQYF
medium-sized	-	TRBV4-2	TRBJ2-5	TGTGCCAGCAGCCAAGAAGCGCAGGGGTTTTCAGAGACCCAGTACTTC	CASSQEAQGFSETQYF
-	TRBD2	TRBV29-1	TRBJ2-1	TGCAGCGTTAAAGGACTAGCGGGAGTTCTTAGCGACTACAATGAGCAGTTCTTC	CSVKGLAGVLSDYNEQFF